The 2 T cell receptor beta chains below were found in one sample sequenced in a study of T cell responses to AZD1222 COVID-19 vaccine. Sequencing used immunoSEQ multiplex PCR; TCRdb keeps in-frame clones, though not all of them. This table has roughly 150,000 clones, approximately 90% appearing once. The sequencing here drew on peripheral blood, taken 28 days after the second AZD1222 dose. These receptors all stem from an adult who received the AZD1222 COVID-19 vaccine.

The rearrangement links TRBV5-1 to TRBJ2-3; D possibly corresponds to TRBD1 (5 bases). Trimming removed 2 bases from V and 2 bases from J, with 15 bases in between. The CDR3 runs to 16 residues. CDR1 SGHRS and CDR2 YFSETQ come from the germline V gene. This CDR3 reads CASSLGLGRATDTQYF. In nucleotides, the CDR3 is TGCGCCAGCAGCTTAGGGTTAGGCAGGGCCACAGATACGCAGTATTTT.

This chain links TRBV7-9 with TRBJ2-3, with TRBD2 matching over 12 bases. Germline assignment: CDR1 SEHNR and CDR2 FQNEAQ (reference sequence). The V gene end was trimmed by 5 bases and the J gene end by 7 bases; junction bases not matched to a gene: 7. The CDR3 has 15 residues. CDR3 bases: TGTGCCAGCAGCACCCTAGCGGGGGGGCTGTATACGCAGTATTTT. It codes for CASSTLAGGLYTQYF.